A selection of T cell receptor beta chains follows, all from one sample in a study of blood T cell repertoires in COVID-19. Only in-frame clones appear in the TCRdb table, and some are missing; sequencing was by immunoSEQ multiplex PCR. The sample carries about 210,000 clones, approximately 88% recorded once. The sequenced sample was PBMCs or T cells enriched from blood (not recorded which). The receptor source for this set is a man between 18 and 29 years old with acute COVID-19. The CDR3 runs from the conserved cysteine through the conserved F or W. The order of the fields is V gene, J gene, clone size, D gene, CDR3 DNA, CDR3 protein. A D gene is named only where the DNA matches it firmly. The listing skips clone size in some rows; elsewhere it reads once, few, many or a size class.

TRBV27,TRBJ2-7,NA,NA,TGTGCCAGCAGTTCCACCTACGAGCAGTACTTC,CASSSTYEQYF
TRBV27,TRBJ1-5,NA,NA,TGTGCCAGCAGTTTTAACAATCAGCCCCAGCATTTT,CASSFNNQPQHF
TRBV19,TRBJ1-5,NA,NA,TGTGCCAGTAGTAGCGAACAGGGATCTAGCAATCAGCCCCAGCATTTT,CASSSEQGSSNQPQHF
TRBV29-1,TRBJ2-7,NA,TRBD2,TGCAGCGTTGAAGGGGGTAGCGGGAAGGATTTCGCCGAGCAGTACTTC,CSVEGGSGKDFAEQYF
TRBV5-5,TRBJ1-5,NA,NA,TGTGCCAGCAGCCGGGGCAGGGGAATCGGTCAGCCCCAGCATTTT,CASSRGRGIGQPQHF
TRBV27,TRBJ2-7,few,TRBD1,TGTGCCAGCAGTTCGCTGTCCGGGACAGATCTCTACGAGCAGTACTTC,CASSSLSGTDLYEQYF
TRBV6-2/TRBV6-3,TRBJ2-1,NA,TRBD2,TGTGCCAGCAGTTACGGGGGGACTAGTAAGAATGAGCAGTTCTTC,CASSYGGTSKNEQFF
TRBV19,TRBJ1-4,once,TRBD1,TGTGCCAGTAGTACCGGGACAGAGGATGAAAAACTGTTTTTT,CASSTGTEDEKLFF
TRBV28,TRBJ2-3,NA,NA,TGTGCCAGCAGTCCGCCAGGACTAAGGATACTAATCAGCACAGATACGCAGTATTTT,CASSPPGLRILISTDTQYF
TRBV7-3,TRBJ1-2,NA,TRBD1,TGTGCCAGCAGCGGTGGACAGGGGGCTAACTATGGCTACACCTTC,CASSGGQGANYGYTF
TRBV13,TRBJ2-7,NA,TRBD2,TGTGCCAGCAGCTCGGGACTAACCTACGAGCAGTACTTC,CASSSGLTYEQYF
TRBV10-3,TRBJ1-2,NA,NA,TGTGCCGTCGGTGGGTCTACTAACTATGGCTACACCTTC,CAVGGSTNYGYTF
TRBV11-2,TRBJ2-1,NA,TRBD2,TGTGCCAGCAGCTCGTCTAGCGGGAGGACCTACAATGAGCAGTTCTTC,CASSSSSGRTYNEQFF
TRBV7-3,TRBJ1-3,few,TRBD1,TGTGCCAGCAGCTCTCTAGGGACAGGGGGAAACACCATATATTTT,CASSSLGTGGNTIYF
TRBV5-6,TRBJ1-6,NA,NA,TGTGCCAGCAGTTCCGTTGGGAGCTCCTATAATTCACCCCTCCACTTT,CASSSVGSSYNSPLHF
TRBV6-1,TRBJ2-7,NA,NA,TGTGCCAGCAGTGAACAGGTCGCCCCCGTGGAGCAGTACTTC,CASSEQVAPVEQYF
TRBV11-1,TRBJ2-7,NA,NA,TGTGCCAGCTCTTTGGCGGAGGCCTACGAGCAGTACTTC,CASSLAEAYEQYF
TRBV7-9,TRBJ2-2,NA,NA,TGTGCCAGCAGCGGACAGAAGAACACCGGGGAGCTGTTTTTT,CASSGQKNTGELFF
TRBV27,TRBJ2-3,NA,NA,TGTGCCAGCAGTTTGGGGGGATATATCACAGATACGCAGTATTTT,CASSLGGYITDTQYF
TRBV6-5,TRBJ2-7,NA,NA,TGTGCCAGCAGTTACTCCGACAGCTCCTACGAGCAGTACTTC,CASSYSDSSYEQYF
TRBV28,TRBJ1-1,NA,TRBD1,TGTGCCAGCAGTTTACCGGGACAGGACGCGTTCACTGAAGCTTTCTTT,CASSLPGQDAFTEAFF
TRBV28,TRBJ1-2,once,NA,TGTGCCAGCACCCAAACAGAGAATGGCTACACCTTC,CASTQTENGYTF
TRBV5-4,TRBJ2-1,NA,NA,TGTGCCAGCAGCGTCGGAGGAAATGAGCAGTTCTTC,CASSVGGNEQFF
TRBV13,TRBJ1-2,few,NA,TGTGCCAGCAGCCCGAGGGGGGGCGCCTATGGCTACACCTTC,CASSPRGGAYGYTF
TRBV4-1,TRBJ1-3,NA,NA,TGCGCCAGCAGCCAACGACAACTCTCTGGAAACACCATATATTTT,CASSQRQLSGNTIYF
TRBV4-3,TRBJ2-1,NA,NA,TGCGCCAGCAGGGGTGGCATCGGGGATGAGCAGTTCTTC,CASRGGIGDEQFF